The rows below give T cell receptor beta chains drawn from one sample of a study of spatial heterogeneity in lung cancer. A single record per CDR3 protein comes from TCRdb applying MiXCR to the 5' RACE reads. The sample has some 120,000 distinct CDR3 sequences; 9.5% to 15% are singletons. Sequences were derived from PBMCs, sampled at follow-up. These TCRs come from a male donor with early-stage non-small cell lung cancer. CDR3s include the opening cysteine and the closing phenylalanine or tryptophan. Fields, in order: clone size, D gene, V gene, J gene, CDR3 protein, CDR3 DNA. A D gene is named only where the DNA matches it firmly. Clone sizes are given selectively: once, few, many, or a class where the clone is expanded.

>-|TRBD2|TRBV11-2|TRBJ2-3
CASSENGLAGSSTDTQYF
TGTGCCAGCAGCGAGAACGGACTAGCGGGGTCGAGCACAGATACGCAGTATTTT
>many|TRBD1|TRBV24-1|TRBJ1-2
CATSEDGQAIYGYTF
TGTGCCACCAGTGAGGATGGACAGGCGATATATGGCTACACCTTC
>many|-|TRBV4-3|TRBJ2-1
CASSQEREGVGEQFF
TGCGCCAGCAGCCAAGAAAGAGAGGGTGTCGGTGAGCAGTTCTTC
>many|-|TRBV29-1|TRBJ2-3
CSFVPEGGTDTQYF
TGCAGCTTCGTACCTGAGGGAGGCACAGATACGCAGTATTTT
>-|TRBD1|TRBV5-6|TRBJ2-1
CASSPRTGRYNEQFF
TGTGCCAGCAGCCCAAGGACAGGGAGGTACAATGAGCAGTTCTTC
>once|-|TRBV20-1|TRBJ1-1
CSATDLRDTNTEAFF
TGCAGTGCAACCGACCTCCGGGACACTAACACTGAAGCTTTCTTT
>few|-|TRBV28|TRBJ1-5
CASSLGAGAYSNQPQHF
TGTGCCAGCAGTTTGGGGGCAGGGGCGTATAGCAATCAGCCCCAGCATTTT
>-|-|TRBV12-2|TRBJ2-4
CASRLAQKTKNIQYF
TGTGCAAGTCGCTTAGCCCAGAAGACCAAAAACATTCAGTACTTC
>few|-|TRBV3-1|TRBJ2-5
CASSPVLAETQYF
TGTGCCAGCAGCCCCGTGCTAGCGGAGACCCAGTACTTC
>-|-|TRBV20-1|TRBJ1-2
CSASLAGANYGYTF
TGCAGTGCTTCCCTGGCAGGGGCTAACTATGGCTACACCTTC
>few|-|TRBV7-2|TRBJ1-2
CASSLYSPASGGYTF
TGTGCCAGCAGCTTATACAGCCCCGCGTCCGGTGGCTACACCTTC
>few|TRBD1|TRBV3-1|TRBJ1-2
CASRAFDRAGGGYTF
TGTGCCAGCAGAGCATTTGACAGGGCGGGCGGTGGCTACACCTTC
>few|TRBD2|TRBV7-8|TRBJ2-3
CASSIGLVADTQYF
TGTGCCAGCAGCATAGGACTAGTAGCAGATACGCAGTATTTT
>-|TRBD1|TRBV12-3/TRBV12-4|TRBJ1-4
CASSLSGTGSEKLFF
TGTGCCAGCAGTTTGTCCGGGACAGGGTCCGAAAAACTGTTTTTT
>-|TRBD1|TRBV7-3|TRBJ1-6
CASSFRDRGNPSYNSPLHF
TGTGCCAGCAGCTTCCGGGACAGGGGGAACCCCTCCTATAATTCACCCCTCCACTTT
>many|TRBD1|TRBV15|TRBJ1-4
CATSRELLDRSEKLFF
TGTGCCACCAGCAGAGAGTTATTGGACAGGAGTGAAAAACTGTTTTTT
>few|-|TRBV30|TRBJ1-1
CAWRMVWDDTEAFF
TGTGCCTGGAGGATGGTCTGGGACGACACTGAAGCTTTCTTT
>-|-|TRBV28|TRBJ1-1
CASSSPGRAEAFF
TGTGCCAGCAGTTCCCCGGGGAGGGCTGAAGCTTTCTTT
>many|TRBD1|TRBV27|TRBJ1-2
CASSFRDSSNYGYTF
TGTGCCAGCAGTTTCCGGGACAGCTCTAACTATGGCTACACCTTC
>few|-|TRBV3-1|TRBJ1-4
CASSVTRGQVHNEKLFF
TGTGCCAGCAGCGTGACAAGGGGCCAAGTCCATAATGAAAAACTGTTTTTT
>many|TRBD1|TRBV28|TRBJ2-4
CASSTRDRGNIQYF
TGTGCCAGCAGTACTCGGGACAGGGGGAACATTCAGTACTTC
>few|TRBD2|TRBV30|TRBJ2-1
CAWSVPGGVPSNEQFF
TGTGCCTGGAGTGTACCTGGGGGGGTACCCTCCAATGAGCAGTTCTTC
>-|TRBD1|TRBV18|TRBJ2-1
CASSPNRGNEQFF
TGTGCCAGCTCACCCAACAGGGGAAATGAGCAGTTCTTC
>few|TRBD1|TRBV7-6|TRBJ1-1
CASSLLYRGNTEAFF
TGTGCCAGCAGCTTACTTTACAGGGGTAACACTGAAGCTTTCTTT
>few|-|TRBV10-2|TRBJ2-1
CASSITGHPYNEQFF
TGCGCCAGCAGTATTACAGGGCACCCTTACAATGAGCAGTTCTTC
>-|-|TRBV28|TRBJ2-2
CASIQDSGYTGELFF
TGTGCCAGCATCCAGGATAGCGGATACACCGGGGAGCTGTTTTTT
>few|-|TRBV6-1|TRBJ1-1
CASSEGAGVRTEAFF
TGTGCCAGCAGTGAAGGGGCAGGGGTAAGGACTGAAGCTTTCTTT
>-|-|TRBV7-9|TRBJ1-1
CASSSVTSSTEAFF
TGTGCCAGCAGCTCGGTCACTTCGAGCACTGAAGCTTTCTTT
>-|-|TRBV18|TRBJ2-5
CASSGTTGMSPLRHF
TGTGCCAGCTCGGGTACTACAGGGATGTCCCCACTTCGGCACTTC
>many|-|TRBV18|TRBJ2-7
CASSPQGSYEQYF
TGTGCCAGCTCACCCCAGGGATCCTACGAGCAGTACTTC
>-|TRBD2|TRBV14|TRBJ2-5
CASSPLGTSVEIQYF
TGTGCCAGCAGCCCCCTGGGGACTAGCGTTGAGATCCAGTACTTC
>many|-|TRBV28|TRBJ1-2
CASSSGIAGPTNGYTF
TGTGCCAGCAGTTCAGGGATAGCAGGACCTACAAATGGCTACACCTTC
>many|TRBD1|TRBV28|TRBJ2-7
CATSAGGGNEQYF
TGTGCCACCAGCGCAGGGGGCGGGAACGAGCAGTACTTC
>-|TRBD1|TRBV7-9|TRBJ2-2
CASSLAGTGTGELFF
TGTGCCAGCAGCTTAGCGGGGACAGGCACCGGGGAGCTGTTTTTT
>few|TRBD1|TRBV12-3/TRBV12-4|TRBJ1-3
CASSFSYSRGHTIYF
TGTGCCAGCAGTTTCTCCTATTCCAGGGGGCACACCATATATTTT
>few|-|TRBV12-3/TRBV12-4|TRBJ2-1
CASSPNSVENEQFF
TGTGCCAGCAGTCCGAACTCTGTGGAAAATGAGCAGTTCTTC
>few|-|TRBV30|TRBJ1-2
CAWSPGRIYGYTF
TGTGCCTGGAGTCCGGGACGGATATATGGCTACACCTTC